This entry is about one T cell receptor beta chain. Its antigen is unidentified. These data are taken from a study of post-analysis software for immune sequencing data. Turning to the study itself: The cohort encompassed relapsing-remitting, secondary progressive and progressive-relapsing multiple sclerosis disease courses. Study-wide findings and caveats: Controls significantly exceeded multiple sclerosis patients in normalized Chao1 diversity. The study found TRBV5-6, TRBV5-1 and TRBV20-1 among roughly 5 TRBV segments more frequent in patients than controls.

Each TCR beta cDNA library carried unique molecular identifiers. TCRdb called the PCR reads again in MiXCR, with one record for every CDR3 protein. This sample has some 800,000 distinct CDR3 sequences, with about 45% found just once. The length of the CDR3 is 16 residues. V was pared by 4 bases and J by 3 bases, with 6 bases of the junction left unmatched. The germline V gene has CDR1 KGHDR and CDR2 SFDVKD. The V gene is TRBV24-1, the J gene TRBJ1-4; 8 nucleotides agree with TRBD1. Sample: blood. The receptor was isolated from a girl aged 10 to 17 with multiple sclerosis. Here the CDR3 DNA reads TGTGCCACCAGTGAGCGCGGACAGGGACCTAATGAAAAACTGTTTTTT. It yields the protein CATSERGQGPNEKLFF.